This T cell receptor (beta chain) is drawn from a study of T-cell reconstitution after alpha-beta-depleted transplantation in children. Molecular barcoding with unique molecular identifiers was used for the TCRbeta library. TCRdb itself ran the PCR reads through MiXCR, one entry per CDR3 protein. Here the sample spans approximately 630,000 distinct CDR3 sequences, approximately 14% being singletons. This clonotype was seen ten or more times. The V end lost 7 bases, the J end lost 6 bases, and 16 bases lay between the germline ends. The CDR3 length is 14 residues. V gene TRBV12-3 or TRBV12-4 combines with J gene TRBJ2-1; a possible D gene is TRBD1 (6 bases). This TCR came from a girl aged 2-10 years with congenital amegakaryocytic thrombocytopenia, due to receive a stem cell transplant. The source was PBMCs, collected before TCRalphabeta/CD19-depleted stem cell transplant. CDR3: CASNDRPKGNEQFF. CDR3 coding DNA: TGTGCCAGCAATGACAGGCCCAAGGGCAATGAGCAGTTCTTC.